The next 23 T cell receptor beta chains were all read from a single sample in a study of blood T cell repertoires in COVID-19. Clones were read by immunoSEQ multiplex PCR, and TCRdb kept only the in-frame ones, dropping some. Here the sample spans some 120,000 clones, about 85% being singletons. The sample consisted of peripheral blood. These receptors all come from a woman older than 75 with COVID-19, enrolled during active disease.

V is TRBV11-3 and J is TRBJ2-1, with D perhaps TRBD1 (6 bases). Germline V gene sequence: CDR1 SGHNT, CDR2 YENEEA. The CDR3 covers 16 residues. The V and J ends lost 1 base and 5 bases respectively, with 15 bases between them. CDR3 loop: CASSLVSQGRNNEQFF. The CDR3 nucleotides are TGTGCCAGCAGCTTAGTCTCGCAGGGGCGAAACAATGAGCAGTTCTTC.

The J gene is TRBJ1-1, the V gene TRBV9, with TRBD1 as a possible D gene (5 bases). The CDR3 extends over 12 amino acids. In germline, CDR1 is SGDLS, CDR2 YYNGEE. With 0 bases removed from V and 8 bases from J, the gap between germline ends came to 8 bases. The CDR3 nucleotides are TGTGCCAGCAGCGTAGCAGGGCGAGAAGCTTTCTTT. Its translation is CASSVAGREAFF.

The gene calls are TRBV7-2 and TRBJ2-1, with 8 nucleotides matching TRBD2. Losses at the gene ends were 2 bases for V and 9 bases for J; bases not matched to a gene: 3. Per germline, CDR1 SGHTA and CDR2 FQGNSA. This CDR3 region has 13 residues. In DNA, the CDR3 is TGTGCCAGCAGCTTAAGCGGGAGTGGTGAGCAGTTCTTC. Encoded protein: CASSLSGSGEQFF. Filled out from reference TRBV7-2 and TRBJ2-1, the complete variable domain reads GAGVSQSPSNKVTEKGKDVELRCDPISGHTALYWYRQSLGQGLEFLIYFQGNSAPDKSGLPSDRFSAERTGGSVSTLTIQRTQQEDSAVYLCASSLSGSGEQFFGPGTRLTVL.

V usage is TRBV19 and J usage is TRBJ1-6; D might be TRBD1 (6 bases). Trimming stripped 8 bases from V and 6 bases from J, with 17 bases between. Germline CDR1 LNHDA, CDR2 SQIVND (reference sequence). This CDR3 has 15 residues. The CDR3 sequence: CASGDNWGLNSPLHF. CDR3 coding DNA: TGTGCCAGTGGGGACAATTGGGGTCTTAATTCACCCCTCCACTTT.

The chain combines TRBV7-2 with TRBJ1-2; the match to TRBD1 covers 9 bases. Germline V gene lookup returns CDR1 SGHTA and CDR2 FQGNSA. This CDR3 is built from 15 residues. V lost 5 bases and J lost 5; bases outside the gene matches: 9. The CDR3 here is CASSQSRGQGYGYTF. The DNA of the CDR3 is TGTGCCAGCAGCCAAAGTAGAGGACAGGGGTATGGCTACACCTTC.

This chain joins TRBV5-4 and TRBJ2-1; 11 nucleotides line up with TRBD2. This CDR3 contains 12 residues. V was clipped by 5 bases and J by 12 bases; unmatched bases: 4. Looked up from germline, CDR1 is SGHNT and CDR2 is YYREEE (reference sequence). The CDR3 DNA reads TGTGCCAGCAGTTCGACTAGCGGGACGCAGTTCTTC. This sequence encodes CASSSTSGTQFF.

The chain employs TRBV7-2 and TRBJ1-3; 10 bases align to TRBD1. The CDR3 has 16 amino acids. J lost 4 bases, V lost 5 bases, and 8 bases had no gene match. Per germline, CDR1 SGHTA and CDR2 FQGNSA. The CDR3 bases are TGTGCCAGCAGCCGGGACAGGGGAAAAGGGGGAAACACCATATATTTT. Amino acids: CASSRDRGKGGNTIYF.

The rearrangement links TRBV7-3 to TRBJ2-1; D gene uncertain. The CDR3 runs 14 residues. Germline V gene data show CDR1 as SGHTA and CDR2 as FQGTGA. Deletions cut 3 bases from V and 7 bases from J, with 13 bases between. The CDR3 sequence is CASSFGSVRNEQFF. The CDR3 DNA reads as TGTGCCAGCAGCTTCGGGTCCGTAAGGAATGAGCAGTTCTTC.

The chain couples TRBV10-3 to TRBJ1-2; no definite D call. In germline, CDR1 is ENHRY, CDR2 SYGVKD. This CDR3 has 13 residues. V was clipped by 0 bases and J by 5 bases, with 7 bases between them. As DNA, the CDR3 is TGTGCCATCAGTGAGTCACGGTTGTATGGCTACACCTTC. Its protein is CAISESRLYGYTF.

The chain combines TRBV7-8 with TRBJ2-1; 8 bases map to TRBD2. The CDR3 extends over 15 amino acids. Germline assignment: CDR1 SGHVS and CDR2 FQNEAQ. V lost 4 bases and J lost 9; bases outside the gene matches: 11. CDR3 DNA sequence: TGTGCCAGCAGCTACCAAACGGGAGGGGTGGCTGAGCAGTTCTTC. This encodes CASSYQTGGVAEQFF.

This clone has a single count. The chain links TRBV5-1 to TRBJ2-3, with 8 bases that match TRBD2. This CDR3 comprises 14 residues. Germline V CDR1 and CDR2: SGHRS, YFSETQ. Germline trimming cut 4 bases from V and 3 bases from J; bases unmatched to any gene: 4. CDR3 loop: CASSAASGTDTQYF. CDR3 DNA sequence: TGCGCCAGCAGCGCCGCTAGCGGGACAGATACGCAGTATTTT.

This sequence joins TRBV4-2 and TRBJ2-1; tentative D call: TRBD2 (5 bases). The V and J ends lost 0 bases and 9 bases respectively, with 15 bases between them. The CDR3 is 15 residues long. Germline loops: CDR1 LGHNA, CDR2 YNFKEQ. The CDR3: CASSQDTSVLIEQFF. The CDR3 DNA reads TGTGCCAGCAGCCAAGACACTAGTGTCCTGATTGAGCAGTTCTTC.

Details on this clone: At the DNA level, this CDR3 is encoded by other sequences in the same sample as well. V and J are TRBV28 and TRBJ1-6, with TRBD1 as a possible D gene (5 bases). The CDR3 is made up of 13 amino acids. Trimming left V 1 base short and J 7 bases short, with 5 bases between. Germline assignment: CDR1 MDHEN and CDR2 SYDVKM. The CDR3 DNA sequence: TGTGCCAGCAGTTTATCAGGGAATTCACCCCTCCACTTT. Protein product: CASSLSGNSPLHF.

The chain links TRBV6-5 to TRBJ1-5; D is unclear. V was pared by 6 bases and J by 6 bases, with 18 bases between. CDR1 is MNHEY and CDR2 is SVGAGI in the germline V gene. The CDR3 is made up of 15 amino acids. CDR3 sequence: CASRFGTAGSQPQHF. DNA of the CDR3: TGTGCCAGCAGATTCGGAACCGCCGGGAGTCAGCCCCAGCATTTT.

This rearrangement joins TRBV5-4 to TRBJ2-1, with 8 bases aligning to TRBD2. This CDR3 spans 17 amino acids. Germline CDR1 SGHNT, CDR2 YYREEE (reference sequence). The junction had 15 bases not matched to a gene; V was cut back by 0 bases and J by 10 bases. DNA for the CDR3: TGTGCCAGCAGCTTGGGTGGGGCTAGCGGGTCAACCCAAGAGCAGTTCTTC. Translating it yields CASSLGGASGSTQEQFF.

This clone was observed a single time. The DNA of the CDR3 is TGTGCCAGCAGTTACTGGGGTGGGGCGGATCAGCCCCAGCATTTT. It codes for CASSYWGGADQPQHF. The chain recombines TRBV6-2 or TRBV6-3 with TRBJ1-5; possible D gene TRBD1, 5 bases. The V end lost 1 base, the J end lost 5 bases, and 12 bases lay between the germline ends. The CDR3 consists of 15 residues. CDR1 and CDR2 (germline): MNHEY, SVGEGT.

The rearrangement uses TRBV5-1 and TRBJ1-2, with D perhaps TRBD1 (5 bases). The CDR3 loop spans 16 amino acids. V dropped 0 bases and J dropped 5 bases, with 17 bases sitting between them. From germline, CDR1 is SGHRS and CDR2 YFSETQ. CDR3 sequence (DNA): TGCGCCAGCAGCTTGGAAAGGCAGGGCAGGATGTATGGCTACACCTTC. The encoded protein is CASSLERQGRMYGYTF.

The rearrangement joins TRBV24-1 to TRBJ2-2, with D tentatively TRBD2 (6 bases). Germline V gives CDR1 KGHDR, CDR2 SFDVKD. The CDR3 runs to 14 residues. V was cut by 4 bases and J by 5 bases, with 10 bases left in between. As DNA, the CDR3 is TGTGCCACCAGTGAGGCGGGGCGAACCGGGGAGCTGTTTTTT. The encoded protein is CATSEAGRTGELFF.

The chain couples TRBV6-5 to TRBJ2-5, with D unclear. The CDR3 totals 13 residues. The V and J ends lost 9 bases and 1 base respectively, with 12 bases between them. Germline-derived CDR1 and CDR2 are MNHEY and SVGAGI. CDR3: CARSFRIQETQYF. In nucleotides, the CDR3 is TGTGCCAGATCATTCAGGATCCAAGAGACCCAGTACTTC.

V gene TRBV28 combines with J gene TRBJ2-7; 8 bases are shared with TRBD2. CDR1 and CDR2 from the germline V gene are MDHEN and SYDVKM. The junction had 19 bases not matched to a gene; V was cut back by 8 bases and J by 7 bases. The CDR3 totals 16 residues. The CDR3 reads CASFPTGLAGLREQYF. The CDR3 DNA is TGTGCCAGCTTCCCTACGGGTCTAGCGGGCCTACGGGAGCAGTACTTC.

The table lists this clone with a few counts. The chain employs TRBV5-1 and TRBJ1-6, with 8 bases aligning to TRBD1. The germline CDR1 and CDR2 sequences are SGHRS and YFSETQ. V dropped 0 bases and J dropped 7; count of bases not matched to a gene: 3. This CDR3 contains 15 residues. The CDR3 reads CASSLGGQGNSPLHF. CDR3 bases: TGCGCCAGCAGCTTGGGTGGACAGGGAAATTCACCCCTCCACTTT.

The chain is built from TRBV18 and TRBJ2-7; D perhaps matches TRBD2 (5 bases). CDR1 and CDR2 (germline): KGHSH, LQKENI. Trimming stripped 3 bases from V and 2 bases from J, with 11 bases between. The CDR3 extends over 14 amino acids. The CDR3 protein is CASSPGGPTYEQYF. The DNA of the CDR3 is TGTGCCAGCTCACCGGGCGGGCCCACCTACGAGCAGTACTTC.

The chain links TRBV19 to TRBJ2-2; no definite D call. The V end was cut by 5 bases, the J end by 0 bases, with 7 bases between. Germline V gene data show CDR1 as LNHDA and CDR2 as SQIVND (reference sequence). The CDR3 is 14 residues long. CDR3 sequence: CASSVGANTGELFF. The CDR3 nucleotides are TGTGCCAGTAGTGTAGGCGCGAACACCGGGGAGCTGTTTTTT.